The entry below describes one T cell receptor beta chain. The antigen is unknown. Germline V gene data show CDR1 as SEHNR and CDR2 as FQNEAQ (reference sequence). The CDR3 length is 14 residues. After removal of 7 bases from V and 3 bases from J, the junction contained 2 bases not matched to a gene. This sample stems from a study of cytomegalovirus exposure and HLA in healthy donors. Findings and limits, study-wide: A later analysis revealed that TCR association rates differed between HLA loci, peaking at DRB1 and bottoming out at HLA-C.

The PCR had 60 Vbeta and 13 Jbeta primers. Authors' methods: As a later analysis found, there were approximately 80 million unique TCR beta chains, of which around 10 million were shared. Here immunoSEQ multiplex PCR was the method, and the copy in TCRdb shows in-frame clones only, minus some. The DNA was the basis for D and trimming; V, J and clone size are from that table. The sample holds 180,000 or so clones, about 77% seen once. The gene calls are TRBV7-9 and TRBJ2-7; 14 bases are shared with TRBD2. The source is a woman between 25 and 40 years old in good health and CMV-seropositive. Sequenced material: PBMCs. As DNA, the CDR3 is TGTGCCAGCATGGGACTAGCGGGGGACTACGAGCAGTACTTC. Protein: CASMGLAGDYEQYF. Filled out from reference TRBV7-9 and TRBJ2-7, the complete variable domain reads DTGVSQNPRHKITKRGQNVTFRCDPISEHNRLYWYRQTLGQGPEFLTYFQNEAQLEKSRLLSDRFSAERPKGSFSTLEIQRTEQGDSAMYLCASMGLAGDYEQYFGPGTRLTVT.